Sequencing of this TCR beta chain was carried out in a study of control samples from healthy donors and cancer patients. The method was immunoSEQ multiplex PCR; TCRdb's version includes in-frame clones alone and lacks a portion of them. Here the sample spans approximately 94,000 clones, about 88% being singletons. This clone has more than one count but fewer than ten. V was cut by 4 bases and J by 3 bases, with 7 bases left in between. The CDR3 is made up of 13 amino acids. Germline V gene sequence: CDR1 SNHLY, CDR2 FYNNEI. The sample taken for sequencing was blood. This clonotype was sampled from a woman in her forties or fifties in good health. The gene calls are TRBV2 and TRBJ1-5; D ambiguous. CDR3 DNA: TGTGCCAGCAGTGCCCAGCTCAATCAGCCCCAGCATTTT. Translation: CASSAQLNQPQHF.